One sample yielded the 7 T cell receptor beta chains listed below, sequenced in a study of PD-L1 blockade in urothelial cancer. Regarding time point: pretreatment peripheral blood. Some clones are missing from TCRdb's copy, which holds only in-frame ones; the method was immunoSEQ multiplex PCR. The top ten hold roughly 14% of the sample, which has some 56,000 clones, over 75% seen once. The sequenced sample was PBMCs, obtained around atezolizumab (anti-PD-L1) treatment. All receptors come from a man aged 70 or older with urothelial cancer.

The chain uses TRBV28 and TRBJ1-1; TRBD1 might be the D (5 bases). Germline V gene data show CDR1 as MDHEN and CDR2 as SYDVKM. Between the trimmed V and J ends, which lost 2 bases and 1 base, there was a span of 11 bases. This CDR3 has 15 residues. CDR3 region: CASSLPQASNTEAFF. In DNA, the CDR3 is TGTGCCAGCAGTTTACCACAGGCCTCGAACACTGAAGCTTTCTTT.

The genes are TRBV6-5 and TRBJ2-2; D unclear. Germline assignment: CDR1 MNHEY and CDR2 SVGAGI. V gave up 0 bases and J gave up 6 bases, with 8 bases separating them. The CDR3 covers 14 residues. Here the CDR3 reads CASSYSTIAGELFF. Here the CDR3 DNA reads TGTGCCAGCAGTTACTCCACCATAGCCGGGGAGCTGTTTTTT.

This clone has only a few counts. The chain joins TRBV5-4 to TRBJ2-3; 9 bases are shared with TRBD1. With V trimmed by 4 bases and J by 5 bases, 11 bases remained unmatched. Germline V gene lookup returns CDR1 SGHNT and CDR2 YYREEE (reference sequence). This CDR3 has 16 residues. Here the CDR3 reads CASSSLTGGDRDTQYF. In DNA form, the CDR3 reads TGTGCCAGCAGCAGCCTGACAGGGGGGGATAGAGATACGCAGTATTTT.

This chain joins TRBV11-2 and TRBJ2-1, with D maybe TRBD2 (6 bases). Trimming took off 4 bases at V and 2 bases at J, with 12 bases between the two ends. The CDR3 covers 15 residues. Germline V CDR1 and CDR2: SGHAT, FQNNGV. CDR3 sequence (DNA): TGTGCCAGCAGCTCCGTTTCGGGAGCCTACAATGAGCAGTTCTTC. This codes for CASSSVSGAYNEQFF.

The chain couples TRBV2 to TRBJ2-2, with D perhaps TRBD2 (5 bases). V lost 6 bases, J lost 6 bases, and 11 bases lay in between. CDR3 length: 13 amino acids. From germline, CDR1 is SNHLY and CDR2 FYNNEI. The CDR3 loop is CASSPGWAGELFF. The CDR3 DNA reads TGTGCCAGCAGCCCGGGGTGGGCCGGGGAGCTGTTTTTT.

DNA for the CDR3: TGTGCCAGCAGCTTGGTCGACAGCTCGAACACTGAAGCTTTCTTT. Residues: CASSLVDSSNTEAFF. The J gene is TRBJ1-1, the V gene TRBV5-6, with D tentatively TRBD1 (5 bases). Trimming removed 0 bases at V and 1 base at J, with 10 bases between. Per germline, CDR1 SGHDT and CDR2 YYEEEE. The CDR3 contains 15 residues.

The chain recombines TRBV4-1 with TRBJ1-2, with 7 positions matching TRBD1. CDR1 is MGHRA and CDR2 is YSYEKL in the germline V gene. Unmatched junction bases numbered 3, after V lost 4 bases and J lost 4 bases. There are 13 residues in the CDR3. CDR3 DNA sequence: TGCGCCAGCAGCCCGGGACAGCCCTATGGCTACACCTTC. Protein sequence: CASSPGQPYGYTF.